In its sample, the clone carrying this T cell receptor beta chain was seen many times. The CDR3 extends over 14 amino acids. Trimming took 2 bases from V and 10 from J, leaving 15 bases between them. CDR1 is SGHVS and CDR2 is FQNEAQ in the germline V gene. This entry is derived from a study of regulatory T cells in long-lasting Graves disease. Investigators prepared the TCR beta libraries by applying iRepertoire HTBI primers and Arm-PCR of CDR3 regions. TCRdb redid the calling of the multiplex PCR reads with MiXCR, one entry per CDR3 protein. The sample lists roughly 500,000 distinct CDR3 sequences; roughly 13% were seen once. Documented time point: newly diagnosed GD, antithyroid drugs for less than 3 months. Scientists built the TCR library using RNA that was extracted from PBMCs. This sample was shared with a second study, whose subject was T cells in Graves' hyperthyroidism and ophthalmopathy.

V and J are TRBV7-8 and TRBJ2-1; weak D call: TRBD2 (5 bases). Sequenced here: peripheral blood mononuclear cells (PBMCs), sampled at new diagnosis, from a patient treated with antithyroid drugs. This sequence originates from a man aged 25-45 years with Graves disease. CDR3 amino acids: CASSLLVQSGEQFF. CDR3 nucleotide sequence: TGTGCCAGCAGCTTATTAGTCCAATCGGGGGAGCAGTTCTTC.